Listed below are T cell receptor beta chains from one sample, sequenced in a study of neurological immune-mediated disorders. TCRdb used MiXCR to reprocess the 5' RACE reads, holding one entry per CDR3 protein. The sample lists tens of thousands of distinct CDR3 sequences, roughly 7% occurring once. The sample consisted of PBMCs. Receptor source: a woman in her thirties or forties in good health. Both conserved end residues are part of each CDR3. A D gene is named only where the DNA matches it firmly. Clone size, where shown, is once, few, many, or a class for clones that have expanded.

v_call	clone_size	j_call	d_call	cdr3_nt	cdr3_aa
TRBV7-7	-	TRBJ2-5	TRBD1	TGTGCTAGCAGCCCCAGACAGGGTTTGAAAGAGACCCAGTACTTC	CASSPRQGLKETQYF
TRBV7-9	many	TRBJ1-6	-	TGTGCCAGCAGCCCCGGCGGCAGTTATAATTCACCCCTCCACTTT	CASSPGGSYNSPLHF
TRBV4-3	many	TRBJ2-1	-	TGCGCCAGCAGCCAAGATGGGATCGGGCGGTACAATGAGCAGTTCTTC	CASSQDGIGRYNEQFF
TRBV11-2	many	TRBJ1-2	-	TGTGCCAGCAGCCCATGGGGGGCTAACTATGGCTACACCTTC	CASSPWGANYGYTF
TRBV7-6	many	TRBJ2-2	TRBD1	TGTGCCAGCAGCTTAGGGCAGGGGGCGCTCACCGGGGAGCTGTTTTTT	CASSLGQGALTGELFF
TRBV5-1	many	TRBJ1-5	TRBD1	TGCGCCAGCAGCCCCGACAGGGGGTCCAATCAGCCCCAGCATTTT	CASSPDRGSNQPQHF
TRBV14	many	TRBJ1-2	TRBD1	TGTGCCAGCAGCACCAGGGGGGAAGGCTATGGCTACACCTTC	CASSTRGEGYGYTF
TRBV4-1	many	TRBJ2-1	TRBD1	TGCGCCAGCAGCCAGCGGGACAGGGCATGGTCAGATGAGCAGTTCTTC	CASSQRDRAWSDEQFF
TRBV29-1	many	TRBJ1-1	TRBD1	TGCAGCGTTTCTAAAGGCGGGACAGGCAACACTGAAGCTTTCTTT	CSVSKGGTGNTEAFF
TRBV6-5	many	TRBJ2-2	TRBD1	TGTGCCAGCAGTTACCACAGGGGGCCCGGGGAGCTGTTTTTT	CASSYHRGPGELFF
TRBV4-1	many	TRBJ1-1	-	TGCGCCAGCAGCCAAGATCGGGGTTTCACTGAAGCTTTCTTT	CASSQDRGFTEAFF
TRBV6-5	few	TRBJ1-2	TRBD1	TGTGCCAGCAGTTACGGCAGGGGGCTATATGGCTACACCTTC	CASSYGRGLYGYTF
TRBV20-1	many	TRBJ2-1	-	TGCAGTGCTAGTCTCCAGGATGAGCAGTTCTTC	CSASLQDEQFF
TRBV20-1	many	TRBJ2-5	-	TGCAGTGCTAGCCCCCCAGGTCGGTCTGGTCGCTCGTACCAAGAGACCCAGTACTTC	CSASPPGRSGRSYQETQYF
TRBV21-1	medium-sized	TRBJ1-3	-	TGTGCCAGCAGCAAAGCCTTAAGGGGATCCGCCTCTGGAAACACCATATATTTT	CASSKALRGSASGNTIYF
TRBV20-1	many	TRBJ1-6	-	TGCAGTGCTAGAGCTGTGAGCGATTCACCCCTCCACTTT	CSARAVSDSPLHF
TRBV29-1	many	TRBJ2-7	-	TGCAGCGTTGGAACCCACTACGAGCAGTACTTC	CSVGTHYEQYF
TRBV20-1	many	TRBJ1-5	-	TGCAGTGCTAACAGGGTAAATCAGCCCCAGCATTTT	CSANRVNQPQHF
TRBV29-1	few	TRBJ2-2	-	TGCAGCGTTGGGACAGCCAACACCGGGGAGCTGTTTTTT	CSVGTANTGELFF
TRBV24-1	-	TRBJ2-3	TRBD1	TGTGCCACCAGGGGGACAGGGACAAGCACAGATACGCAGTATTTT	CATRGTGTSTDTQYF
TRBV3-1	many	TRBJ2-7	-	TGTGCCAGCAGCCAAGGGGTGTACGAGCAGTACTTC	CASSQGVYEQYF
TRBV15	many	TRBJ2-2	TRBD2	TGTGCCACCAGCAGAACTAGCGGGGATACGAACACCGGGGAGCTGTTTTTT	CATSRTSGDTNTGELFF
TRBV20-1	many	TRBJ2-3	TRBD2	TGCAGTGCTAGGGTAGCGGGGGGGTCAGATACGCAGTATTTT	CSARVAGGSDTQYF
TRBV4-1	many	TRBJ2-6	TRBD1	TGCGCCAGCAGCCAAGATGGGACAGGGGGCTCTGGGGCCAACGTCCTGACTTTC	CASSQDGTGGSGANVLTF